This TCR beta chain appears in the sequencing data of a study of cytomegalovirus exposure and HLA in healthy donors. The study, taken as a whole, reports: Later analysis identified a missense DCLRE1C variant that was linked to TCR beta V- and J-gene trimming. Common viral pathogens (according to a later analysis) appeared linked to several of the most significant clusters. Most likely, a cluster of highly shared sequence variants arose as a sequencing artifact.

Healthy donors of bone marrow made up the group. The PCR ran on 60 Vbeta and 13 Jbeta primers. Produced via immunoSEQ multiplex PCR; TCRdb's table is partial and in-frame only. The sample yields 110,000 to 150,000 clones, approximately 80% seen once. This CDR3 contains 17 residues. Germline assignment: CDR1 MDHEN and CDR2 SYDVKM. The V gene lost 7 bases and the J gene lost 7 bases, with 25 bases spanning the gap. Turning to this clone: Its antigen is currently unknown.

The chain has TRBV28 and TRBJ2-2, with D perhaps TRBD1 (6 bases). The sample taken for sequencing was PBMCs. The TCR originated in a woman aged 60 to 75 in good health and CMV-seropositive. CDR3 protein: CASKEPRGTGNYGELFF. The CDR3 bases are TGTGCCAGCAAGGAACCAAGGGGGACGGGAAATTACGGGGAGCTGTTTTTT. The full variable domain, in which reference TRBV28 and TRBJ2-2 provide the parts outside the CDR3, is DVKVTQSSRYLVKRTGEKVFLECVQDMDHENMFWYRQDPGLGLRLIYFSYDVKMKEKGDIPEGYSVSREKKERFSLILESASTNQTSMYLCASKEPRGTGNYGELFFGEGSRLTVL.